Given below is one TCR beta chain in context. This sample stems from a study of blood T cell repertoires in COVID-19. Across the whole study: The analysed material was cDNA or gDNA that came from T cells, B-cell-depleted T cells, or PBMCs.

As originally analysed: Amplification of reference gene primers was used by the study to estimate nucleated cell counts. Some clones are missing from TCRdb's copy, which holds only in-frame ones; the method was immunoSEQ multiplex PCR. Clonal size and the V and J genes are those of that table, whereas D and trimming came from the DNA. The sample lists 300,000 to 350,000 clones, about 90% occurring once. CDR3 length equals 15 residues. Germline CDR1 SGHDT, CDR2 YYEEEE. J gave up 0 bases and V 4 bases, and 4 bases lay outside the gene matches. The material sequenced was peripheral blood. V is TRBV5-6 and J is TRBJ1-1; 9 bases match TRBD1. This sequence originates from a man between 18 and 35 years old with active or convalescent COVID-19. The CDR3 is CASSLTGGMNTEAFF. The CDR3 region has the DNA TGTGCCAGCAGCCTGACAGGGGGTATGAACACTGAAGCTTTCTTT.